The 13 T cell receptor beta chains given below trace back to one sample, sequenced in a study of blood T cell repertoires in COVID-19. Profiled with immunoSEQ multiplex PCR; TCRdb holds only in-frame clones, not every one. The sample contains 200,000 or so clones, 80% to 90% of which appear only once. Material: PBMCs or T cells enriched from blood (not recorded which). These TCRs come from a woman between 18 and 30 years old in a cohort exposed to, infected with or recovered from COVID-19 (not recorded which).

The rearrangement uses TRBV28 and TRBJ1-4, with 8 bases aligning to TRBD1. CDR1 is MDHEN, CDR2 SYDVKM, per germline. Losses at the gene ends were 7 bases for V and 8 bases for J; bases not matched to a gene: 9. The CDR3 runs to 14 residues. The CDR3 DNA reads TGTGCCAGCACCTACAGGACAGGGATCGAAAAACTGTTTTTT. Residues: CASTYRTGIEKLFF.

The V and J genes are TRBV18 and TRBJ1-1; D is unclear. Germline V gene sequence: CDR1 KGHSH, CDR2 LQKENI. The CDR3 has 11 amino acids. In DNA, the CDR3 is TGTGCGTCCACCCGGGACACTGAAGCTTTCTTT. Protein: CASTRDTEAFF.

The genes are TRBV5-1 and TRBJ2-3; weak D call: TRBD2 (6 bases). The V end was cut by 2 bases, the J end by 2 bases, with 18 bases between. CDR3 length: 17 amino acids. The germline CDR1 and CDR2 sequences are SGHRS and YFSETQ. Written as DNA, the CDR3 is TGCGCCAGCAGCTTTCCCCAGGTCGCGGGGACCACAGATACGCAGTATTTT. It translates to CASSFPQVAGTTDTQYF.

V is TRBV5-5 and J is TRBJ1-6, with a possible D match to TRBD1 (6 bases). Trimming shortened V by 1 base and J by 6 bases, and 11 bases separated the two germline ends. The CDR3 sequence is 15 residues long. Germline V lookup: CDR1 SGHKS, CDR2 YYEKEE (reference sequence). As DNA, the CDR3 is TGTGCCAGCAGCTTGCCAGGGGCCTTTAATTCACCCCTCCACTTT. Its translation: CASSLPGAFNSPLHF. The full variable domain, rest sourced from reference TRBV5-5 and TRBJ1-6, is DAGVTQSPTHLIKTRGQQVTLRCSPISGHKSVSWYQQVLGQGPQFIFQYYEKEERGRGNFPDRFSARQFPNYSSELNVNALLLGDSALYLCASSLPGAFNSPLHFGNGTRLTVT.

The chain employs TRBV29-1 and TRBJ2-1; TRBD2 agrees at 10 bases. This CDR3 comprises 13 residues. CDR1 is SQVTM and CDR2 is ANQGSEA in the germline V gene. The trim removed 5 bases at V and 8 bases at J, leaving 6 bases unmatched. For the CDR3, the DNA is TGCAGCGTTTTTAGCGGGGGGTCGGATGAGCAGTTCTTC. It specifies CSVFSGGSDEQFF.

The rearrangement uses TRBV13 and TRBJ1-1; 8 bases map to TRBD1. The trim removed 5 bases at V and 4 bases at J, leaving 6 bases unmatched. This CDR3 spans 14 amino acids. Germline V CDR1 and CDR2: PRHDT, FYEKMQ (reference sequence). The CDR3 region has the DNA TGTGCCAGCAGCCCACAGGGGGAGGGCACTGAAGCTTTCTTT. It translates to CASSPQGEGTEAFF.

The DNA for the CDR3 is TGTGCCAGCAGCGTAGAGGGACAAAGCACAGATACGCAGTATTTT. Encoded protein: CASSVEGQSTDTQYF. The chain recombines TRBV9 with TRBJ2-3; weak D call: TRBD1 (6 bases). V was clipped by 0 bases and J by 0 bases, with 8 bases between them. Germline-derived CDR1 and CDR2 are SGDLS and YYNGEE. This CDR3 comprises 15 residues.

This chain connects TRBV2 to TRBJ1-5; a possible D gene is TRBD1 (5 bases). The CDR3 is 14 residues long. CDR1 is SNHLY and CDR2 is FYNNEI in the germline V gene. Trimming removed 1 base at V and 3 bases at J, with 7 bases between. CDR3 sequence reads: CASSEGRDNQPQHF. For the CDR3, the DNA is TGTGCCAGCAGTGAAGGCAGGGACAATCAGCCCCAGCATTTT.

V gene TRBV19 combines with J gene TRBJ1-1; the match to TRBD1 covers 10 bases. The V gene end was trimmed by 7 bases and the J gene end by 6 bases; junction bases not matched to a gene: 11. Per germline, CDR1 LNHDA and CDR2 SQIVND (reference sequence). The CDR3 is 15 amino acids. CDR3 in amino acids: CASTDIGDRGPEAFF. CDR3 bases: TGTGCCAGTACTGATATCGGGGACAGGGGCCCTGAAGCTTTCTTT.

The rearrangement joins TRBV18 to TRBJ1-2, with a possible D match to TRBD1 (5 bases). Per the germline V gene, CDR1 is KGHSH and CDR2 is LQKENI. The CDR3 extends over 17 amino acids. Trimming took 1 base from V and 6 from J, leaving 21 bases between them. The CDR3 nucleotides are TGTGCCAGCTCACCACAAGATCCGGACACCACCTTCGATGGCTACACCTTC. Residues: CASSPQDPDTTFDGYTF.

The chain carries TRBV25-1 and TRBJ1-6, with D possibly matching TRBD1 (6 bases). This CDR3 spans 13 amino acids. The ends were cut back, 5 bases at V and 11 bases at J, with 13 bases in the middle. Germline V gene sequence: CDR1 MGHDK, CDR2 SYGVNS. CDR3 sequence: CASSRQAPTPLHF. As DNA, the CDR3 is TGTGCCAGCAGTCGACAGGCCCCCACACCCCTCCACTTT.

J is TRBJ1-6 and V is TRBV6-5, with D possibly TRBD1 on 6 matching bases. V gave up 7 bases and J gave up 10 bases, with 20 bases separating them. CDR1 and CDR2 from the germline V gene are MNHEY and SVGAGI. CDR3 length equals 15 residues. This chain's CDR3 is CASTLSGRGGSPLHF. The CDR3, as DNA: TGTGCCAGCACCCTCTCGGGCAGGGGCGGGTCACCCCTCCACTTT.

The rearrangement links TRBV5-6 to TRBJ1-3; 7 bases match TRBD1. The CDR3 spans 15 residues. V was pared by 2 bases and J by 3 bases, with 5 bases of the junction left unmatched. From germline, CDR1 is SGHDT and CDR2 YYEEEE. The CDR3 nucleotides are TGTGCCAGCAGCTTTCGGAGGGGGCTTGGAAACACCATATATTTT. It is translated as CASSFRRGLGNTIYF.